This T cell receptor (beta chain) was observed in a study of shared clonotypes between healthy human individuals. Study observations and caveats: Having only a few donors restricted how much genetic and exposure-history diversity was captured.

The quantity of DNA used in unsorted PBMC replicate PCRs was approximately 320 ng, corresponding to tens of thousands of T cell genomes. Some clones are missing from TCRdb's copy, which holds only in-frame ones; the method was immunoSEQ multiplex PCR. This table has about 450,000 clones, 79% appearing once. The CDR3 runs 14 residues. Germline trimming cut 8 bases from V and 1 base from J; bases unmatched to any gene: 7. Germline CDR1 reads SQVTM; CDR2 reads ANQGSEA. Turning to this clone: Its antigen remains unidentified.

This clonotype was obtained from a woman in her thirties or forties in good health. Some clones in this sample may be carry-over from other donors' samples. The sequenced sample consisted of PBMCs. This chain links TRBV29-1 with TRBJ2-1; 8 nucleotides align to TRBD2. The DNA of the CDR3 is TGCAGCTCCTATAGCGGGAAGTCCTACAATGAGCAGTTCTTC. The encoded protein is CSSYSGKSYNEQFF.